Listed below are T cell receptor beta chains from one sample, sequenced in a study of radiotherapy plus CTLA-4 blockade in lung cancer. Profiling relied on immunoSEQ multiplex PCR, and the TCRdb table lists in-frame clones only, not all of them. The data show more than 25,000 clones, roughly 80% seen once. The sample in question was peripheral blood, obtained from a patient treated with radiotherapy plus ipilimumab. Every receptor here comes from a human donor with non-small cell lung cancer who had stable disease on radiotherapy plus ipilimumab. Both conserved end residues are part of each CDR3. The D gene is left open where the match is weak. Clone size is shown for a subset of rows, as once, few, many or a class of expanded clone.

TRBV4-3	TRBJ2-3	NA	TRBD2	TGCGCCAGCAGCCAAGGCTTAGCGGGGGCCACAGATACGCAGTATTTT	CASSQGLAGATDTQYF
TRBV7-9	TRBJ2-7	NA	TRBD1	TGTGCCAGCAGCCACTGGGACAGGTACTACGAGCAGTACTTC	CASSHWDRYYEQYF
TRBV6-6	TRBJ1-1	NA	TRBD1	TGTGCCAGCAGTTACTCGAGACAGGGTGGCACTGAAGCTTTCTTT	CASSYSRQGGTEAFF
TRBV5-1	TRBJ2-1	NA	NA	TGCGCCAGCAGCACAGTCGGAGACTGGCACAATGAGCAGTTCTTC	CASSTVGDWHNEQFF
TRBV2	TRBJ2-2	once	NA	TGTGCCAGCACCCGGGACCCCTCGAACACCGGGGAGCTGTTTTTT	CASTRDPSNTGELFF
TRBV5-1	TRBJ1-3	once	NA	TGCGCCAGCAGCTGGGGCAGGACCTCTGGAAACACCATATATTTT	CASSWGRTSGNTIYF
TRBV6-5	TRBJ1-2	NA	NA	TGTGCCAGCAGTTACTCCCTTGGTTTTAGCAACTATGGCTACACCTTC	CASSYSLGFSNYGYTF
TRBV7-6	TRBJ1-1	NA	TRBD1	TGTGCCAGCAGCTTAGGTGGGTCCAGGGGGCAAGTGAACACTGAAGCTTTCTTT	CASSLGGSRGQVNTEAFF
TRBV10-3	TRBJ1-2	NA	NA	TGTGCCATCAGTGAGTCTGACAGCTATGGCTACACCTTC	CAISESDSYGYTF
TRBV5-1	TRBJ1-1	NA	NA	TGCGCCAGCAGCTCCGCCGAAGGGGAAGCTTTCTTT	CASSSAEGEAFF
TRBV15	TRBJ1-1	NA	NA	TGTGCCACCAGCAGAGGGGAGGCGAACACTGAAGCTTTCTTT	CATSRGEANTEAFF
TRBV5-1	TRBJ2-5	NA	TRBD1	TGCGCCAGCAGCCGGGGACAGGGAGGTCCAGTACAAGAGACCCAGTACTTC	CASSRGQGGPVQETQYF
TRBV7-3	TRBJ1-6	NA	NA	TGTGCCAGCAGCTTAACCCCAGGAAATTCACCCCTCCACTTT	CASSLTPGNSPLHF
TRBV11-3	TRBJ2-1	NA	NA	TGTGCCAGCAGCTTAGTAGGTGGCAGCCACCTCTTCTTC	CASSLVGGSHLFF
TRBV18	TRBJ1-5	NA	TRBD1	TGTGCCAGCTCACCGGGACAGAATAGCAATCAGCCCCAGCATTTT	CASSPGQNSNQPQHF
TRBV7-8	TRBJ2-5	NA	NA	TGTGCCAGCAGCTACAGCGGGCAGACACAAGAGACCCAGTACTTC	CASSYSGQTQETQYF
TRBV6-1	TRBJ1-1	NA	NA	TGTGCCCTGCGAAGGAACACTGAAGCTTTCTTT	CALRRNTEAFF
TRBV19	TRBJ1-5	NA	NA	TGTGCCAGTACAGAGTTGGGGCCAGACAGTTACAATCAGCCCCAGCATTTT	CASTELGPDSYNQPQHF